The entry that follows covers one T cell receptor beta chain sequence. Its antigen is still unknown. The sample belongs to a study of shared clonotypes between healthy human individuals. Trimming shortened V by 0 bases and J by 9 bases, and 9 bases separated the two germline ends. Per germline, CDR1 SGHRS and CDR2 YFSETQ. The CDR3 extends over 13 amino acids. Deep was the level used in running the assay. Original analysis: ImmunoSEQ output held junction-only sequences without quality scores, so filtering differed. The repertoire was sequenced with immunoSEQ multiplex PCR; TCRdb's copy has only in-frame clones and lacks some. Clone size and the V and J calls come from that table; the DNA yielded D and trimming. Of some 1,100,000 clones listed, approximately 80% are singletons. Findings and limits, study-wide: Clonotypes shared by all four sorted-subset donors had higher generation probabilities than non-shared clonotypes.

The chain couples TRBV5-1 to TRBJ2-2, with D uncertain. The TCR was taken from a man between 18 and 35 years old in good health. Some clones in this sample may be carry-over from other donors' samples. The specimen sequenced was memory CD4+ T cells from PBMCs. Subset noted: CD45RA-negative fraction. The CDR3 here is CASSLGLGRELFF. In DNA form, the CDR3 reads TGCGCCAGCAGCTTGGGATTGGGCCGGGAGCTGTTTTTT.